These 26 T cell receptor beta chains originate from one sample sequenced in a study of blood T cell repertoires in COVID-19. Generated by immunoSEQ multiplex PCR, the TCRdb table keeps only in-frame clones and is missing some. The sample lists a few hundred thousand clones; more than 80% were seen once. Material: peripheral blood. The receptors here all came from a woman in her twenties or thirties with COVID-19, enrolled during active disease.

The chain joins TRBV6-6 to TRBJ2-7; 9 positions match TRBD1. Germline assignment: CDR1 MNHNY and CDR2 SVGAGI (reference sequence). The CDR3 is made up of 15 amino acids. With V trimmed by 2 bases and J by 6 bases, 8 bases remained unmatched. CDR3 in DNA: TGTGCCAGCAGTTACCAGGGGACAGGGTTGTCCGAGCAGTACGTC. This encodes CASSYQGTGLSEQYV.

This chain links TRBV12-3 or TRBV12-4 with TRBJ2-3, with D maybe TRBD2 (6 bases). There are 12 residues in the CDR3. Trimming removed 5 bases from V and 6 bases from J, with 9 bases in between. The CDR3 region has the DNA TGTGCCAGCAGTATTCTAGCGGATACGCAGTATTTT. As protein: CASSILADTQYF.

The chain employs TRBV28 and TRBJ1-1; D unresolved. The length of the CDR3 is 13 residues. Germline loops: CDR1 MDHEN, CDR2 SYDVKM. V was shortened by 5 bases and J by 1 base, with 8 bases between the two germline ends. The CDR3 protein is CASSPYKNTEAFF. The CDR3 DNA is TGTGCCAGCAGTCCGTACAAGAACACTGAAGCTTTCTTT. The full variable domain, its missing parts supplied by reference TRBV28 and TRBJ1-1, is DVKVTQSSRYLVKRTGEKVFLECVQDMDHENMFWYRQDPGLGLRLIYFSYDVKMKEKGDIPEGYSVSREKKERFSLILESASTNQTSMYLCASSPYKNTEAFFGQGTRLTVV.

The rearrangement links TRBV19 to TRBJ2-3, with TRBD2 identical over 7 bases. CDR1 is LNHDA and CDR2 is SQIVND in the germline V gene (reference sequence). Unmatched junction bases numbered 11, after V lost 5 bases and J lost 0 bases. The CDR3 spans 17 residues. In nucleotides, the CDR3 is TGTGCCAGTAGTGGAGACAGCGGGGAGCCTAGCACAGATACGCAGTATTTT. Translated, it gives CASSGDSGEPSTDTQYF.

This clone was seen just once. For the CDR3, the DNA is TGTGCCAGCAGCCTCGACTGGAACTCTGGAAACACCATATATTTT. Residues: CASSLDWNSGNTIYF. The rearrangement links TRBV27 to TRBJ1-3, with unresolved D. V lost 6 bases, J lost 0 bases, and 12 bases lay in between. This CDR3 is 15 amino acids long. Germline V gives CDR1 MNHEY, CDR2 SMNVEV (reference sequence).

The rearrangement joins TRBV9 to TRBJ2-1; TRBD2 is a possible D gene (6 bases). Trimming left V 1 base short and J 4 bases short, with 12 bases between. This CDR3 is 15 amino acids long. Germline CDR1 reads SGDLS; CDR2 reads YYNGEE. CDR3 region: CASSVFSGPYNEQFF. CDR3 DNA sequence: TGTGCCAGCAGCGTATTTAGCGGCCCATACAATGAGCAGTTCTTC.

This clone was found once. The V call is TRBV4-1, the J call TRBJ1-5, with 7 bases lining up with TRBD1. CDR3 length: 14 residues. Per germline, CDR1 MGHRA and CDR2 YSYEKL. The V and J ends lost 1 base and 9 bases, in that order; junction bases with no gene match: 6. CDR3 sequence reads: CASSQGQGAVPQHF. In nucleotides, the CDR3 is TGCGCCAGCAGCCAAGGACAGGGCGCGGTGCCCCAGCATTTT.

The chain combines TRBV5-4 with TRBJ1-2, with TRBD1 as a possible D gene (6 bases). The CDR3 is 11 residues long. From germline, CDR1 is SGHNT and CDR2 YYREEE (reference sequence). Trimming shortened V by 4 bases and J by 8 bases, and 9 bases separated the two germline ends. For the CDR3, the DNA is TGTGCCAGCAGCCAGGGGATCGGCTACACCTTC. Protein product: CASSQGIGYTF.

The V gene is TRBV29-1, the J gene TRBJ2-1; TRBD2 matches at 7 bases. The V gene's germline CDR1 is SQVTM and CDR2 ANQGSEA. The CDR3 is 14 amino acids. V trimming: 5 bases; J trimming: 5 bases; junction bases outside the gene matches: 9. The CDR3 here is CSVTPWGGNNEQFF. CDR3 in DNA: TGCAGCGTTACCCCCTGGGGAGGGAACAATGAGCAGTTCTTC.

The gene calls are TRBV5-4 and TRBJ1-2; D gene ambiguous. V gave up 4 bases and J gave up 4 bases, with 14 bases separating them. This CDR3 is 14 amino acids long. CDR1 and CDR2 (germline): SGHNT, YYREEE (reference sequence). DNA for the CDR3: TGTGCCAGCAGCCCCGGGGAGGCGTTCTATGGCTACACCTTC. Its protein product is CASSPGEAFYGYTF.

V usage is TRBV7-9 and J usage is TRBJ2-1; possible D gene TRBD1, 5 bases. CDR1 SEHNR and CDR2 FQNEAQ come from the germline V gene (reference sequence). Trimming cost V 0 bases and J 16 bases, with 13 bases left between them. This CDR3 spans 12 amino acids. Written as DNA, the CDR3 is TGTGCCAGCAGCTTAGCCGACAGCCGCAAATTCTTC. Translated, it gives CASSLADSRKFF.

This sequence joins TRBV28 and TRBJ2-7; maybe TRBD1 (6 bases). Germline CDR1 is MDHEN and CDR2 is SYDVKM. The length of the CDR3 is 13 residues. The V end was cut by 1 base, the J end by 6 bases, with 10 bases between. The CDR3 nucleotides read TGTGCCAGCAGTTTATTCGTCAGGGGCGAGCAGTACTTC. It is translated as CASSLFVRGEQYF.

The CDR3: CAIRLPGVYGYTF. The CDR3 DNA sequence: TGTGCCATCAGACTTCCGGGGGTCTATGGCTACACCTTC. V gene TRBV10-3 combines with J gene TRBJ1-2, with D tentatively TRBD1 (5 bases). This CDR3 has 13 residues. Trimming left V 6 bases short and J 4 bases short, with 12 bases between. Germline V CDR1 and CDR2: ENHRY, SYGVKD.

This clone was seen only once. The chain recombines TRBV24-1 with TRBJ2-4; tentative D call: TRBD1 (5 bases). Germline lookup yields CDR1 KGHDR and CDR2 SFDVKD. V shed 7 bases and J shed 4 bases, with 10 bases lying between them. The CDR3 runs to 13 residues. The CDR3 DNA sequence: TGTGCCACCAGCCCCGACAGAAAAAACATTCAGTACTTC. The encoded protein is CATSPDRKNIQYF.

The CDR3 DNA reads TGTGCCAGCAGCCAGAGCGGGGCGGTATACAATGAGCAGTTCTTC. As protein: CASSQSGAVYNEQFF. The rearrangement uses TRBV7-8 and TRBJ2-1, with TRBD2 identical over 7 bases. Germline V lookup: CDR1 SGHVS, CDR2 FQNEAQ. The CDR3 is 15 residues long. After removal of 5 bases from V and 4 bases from J, the junction contained 8 bases not matched to a gene.

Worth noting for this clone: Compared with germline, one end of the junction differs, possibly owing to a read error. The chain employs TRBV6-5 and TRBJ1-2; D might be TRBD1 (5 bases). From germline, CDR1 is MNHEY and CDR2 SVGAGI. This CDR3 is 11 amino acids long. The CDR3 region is CASTPPWEGPF. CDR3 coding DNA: TGTGCCAGCACCCCTCCTTGGGAGGGACCATTC.

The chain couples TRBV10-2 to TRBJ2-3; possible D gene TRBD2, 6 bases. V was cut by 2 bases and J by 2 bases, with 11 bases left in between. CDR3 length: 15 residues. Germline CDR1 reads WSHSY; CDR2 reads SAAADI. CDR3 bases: TGCGCCAGCAGTGAGCCGGGGGAACTCACAGATACGCAGTATTTT. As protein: CASSEPGELTDTQYF.

As DNA, the CDR3 is TGTGCCAGCTCACCACCGCGGGCCCCATCCGAGCAGTACTTC. The encoded protein is CASSPPRAPSEQYF. This sequence joins TRBV18 and TRBJ2-7; D perhaps matches TRBD2 (5 bases). This CDR3 contains 14 residues. CDR1 is KGHSH and CDR2 is LQKENI in the germline V gene. Trimming removed 0 bases from V and 6 bases from J, with 12 bases in between.

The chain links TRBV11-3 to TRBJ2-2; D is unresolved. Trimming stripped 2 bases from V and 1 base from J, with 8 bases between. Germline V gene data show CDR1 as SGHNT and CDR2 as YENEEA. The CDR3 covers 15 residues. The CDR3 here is CASSLSPLNTGELFF. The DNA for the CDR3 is TGTGCCAGCAGCTTATCCCCTTTGAACACCGGGGAGCTGTTTTTT.

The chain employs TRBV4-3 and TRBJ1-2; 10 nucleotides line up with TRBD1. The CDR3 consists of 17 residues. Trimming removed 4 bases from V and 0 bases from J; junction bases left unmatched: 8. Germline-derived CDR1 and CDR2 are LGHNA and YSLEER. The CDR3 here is CASSPRQGAGANYGYTF. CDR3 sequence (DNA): TGCGCCAGCAGCCCAAGACAGGGGGCAGGAGCTAACTATGGCTACACCTTC.

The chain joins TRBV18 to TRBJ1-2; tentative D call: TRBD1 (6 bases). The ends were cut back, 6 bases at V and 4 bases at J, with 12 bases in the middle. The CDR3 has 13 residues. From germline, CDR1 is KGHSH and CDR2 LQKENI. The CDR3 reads CASSPGATYGYTF. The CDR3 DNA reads TGTGCCAGCTCGCCAGGGGCGACCTATGGCTACACCTTC.

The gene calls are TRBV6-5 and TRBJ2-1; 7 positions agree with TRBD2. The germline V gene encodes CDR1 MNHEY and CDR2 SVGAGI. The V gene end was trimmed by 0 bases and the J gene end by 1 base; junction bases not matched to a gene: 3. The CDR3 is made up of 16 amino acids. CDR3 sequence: CASSYSGGYSYNEQFF. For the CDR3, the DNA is TGTGCCAGCAGTTACTCGGGAGGGTATTCCTACAATGAGCAGTTCTTC.

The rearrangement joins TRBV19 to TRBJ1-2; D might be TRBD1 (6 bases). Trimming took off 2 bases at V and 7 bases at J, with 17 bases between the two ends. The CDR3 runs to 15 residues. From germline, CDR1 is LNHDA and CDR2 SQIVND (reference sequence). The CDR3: CASSIIGEGVGGYTF. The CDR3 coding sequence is TGTGCCAGTAGTATAATCGGCGAGGGGGTCGGTGGCTACACCTTC.

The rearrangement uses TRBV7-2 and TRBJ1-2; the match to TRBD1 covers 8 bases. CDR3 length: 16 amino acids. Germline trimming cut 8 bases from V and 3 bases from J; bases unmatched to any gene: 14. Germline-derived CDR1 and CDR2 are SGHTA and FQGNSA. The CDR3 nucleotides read TGTGCCAGCCTCCGGGGCAGGGGGCGCGTGGACTATGGCTACACCTTC. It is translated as CASLRGRGRVDYGYTF.

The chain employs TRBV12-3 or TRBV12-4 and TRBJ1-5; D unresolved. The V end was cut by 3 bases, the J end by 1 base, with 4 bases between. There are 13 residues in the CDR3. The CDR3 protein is CASSLRSNQPQHF. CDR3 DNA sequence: TGTGCCAGCAGTTTGAGGAGCAATCAGCCCCAGCATTTT.

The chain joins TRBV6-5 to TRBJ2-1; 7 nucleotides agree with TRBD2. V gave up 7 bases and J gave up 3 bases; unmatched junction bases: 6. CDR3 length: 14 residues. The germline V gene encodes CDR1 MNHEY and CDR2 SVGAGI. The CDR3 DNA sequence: TGTGCCAGCACCTGGGGGGGGAACTACAATGAGCAGTTCTTC. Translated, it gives CASTWGGNYNEQFF.